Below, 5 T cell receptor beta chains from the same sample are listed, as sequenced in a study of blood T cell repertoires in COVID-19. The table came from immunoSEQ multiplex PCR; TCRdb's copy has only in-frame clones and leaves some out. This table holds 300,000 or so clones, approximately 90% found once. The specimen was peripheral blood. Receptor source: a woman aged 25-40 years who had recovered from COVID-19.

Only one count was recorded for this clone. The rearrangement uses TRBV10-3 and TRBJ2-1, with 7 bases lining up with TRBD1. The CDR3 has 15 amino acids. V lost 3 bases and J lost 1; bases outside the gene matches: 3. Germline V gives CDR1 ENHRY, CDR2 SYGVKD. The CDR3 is CAISEGGQSYNEQFF. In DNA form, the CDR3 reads TGTGCCATCAGTGAAGGGGGACAGTCCTACAATGAGCAGTTCTTC.

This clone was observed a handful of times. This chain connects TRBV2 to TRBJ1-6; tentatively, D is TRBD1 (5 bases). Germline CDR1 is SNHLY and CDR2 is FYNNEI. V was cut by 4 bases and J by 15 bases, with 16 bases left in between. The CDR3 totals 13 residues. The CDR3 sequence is CASSGQSATDLHF. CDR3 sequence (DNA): TGTGCCAGCAGTGGACAGTCTGCCACGGACCTCCACTTT.

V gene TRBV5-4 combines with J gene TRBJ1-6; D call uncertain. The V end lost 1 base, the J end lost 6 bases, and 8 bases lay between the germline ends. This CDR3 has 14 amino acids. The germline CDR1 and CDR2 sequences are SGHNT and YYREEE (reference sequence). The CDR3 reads CASSLQWPNSPLHF. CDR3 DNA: TGTGCCAGCAGCTTGCAGTGGCCTAATTCACCCCTCCACTTT.

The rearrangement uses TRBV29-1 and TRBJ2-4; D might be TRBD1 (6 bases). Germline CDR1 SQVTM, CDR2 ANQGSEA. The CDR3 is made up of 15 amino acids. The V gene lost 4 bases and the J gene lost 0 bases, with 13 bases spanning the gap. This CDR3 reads CSVARQELAKNIQYF. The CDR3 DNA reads TGCAGCGTTGCAAGACAGGAGCTAGCCAAAAACATTCAGTACTTC.

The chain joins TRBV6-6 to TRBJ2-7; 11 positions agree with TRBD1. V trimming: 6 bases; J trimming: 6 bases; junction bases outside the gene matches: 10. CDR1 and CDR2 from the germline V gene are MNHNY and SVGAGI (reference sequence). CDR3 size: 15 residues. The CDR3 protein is CASSLTPGQGGEQYF. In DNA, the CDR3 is TGTGCCAGCAGCCTGACTCCGGGACAGGGGGGCGAGCAGTACTTC.